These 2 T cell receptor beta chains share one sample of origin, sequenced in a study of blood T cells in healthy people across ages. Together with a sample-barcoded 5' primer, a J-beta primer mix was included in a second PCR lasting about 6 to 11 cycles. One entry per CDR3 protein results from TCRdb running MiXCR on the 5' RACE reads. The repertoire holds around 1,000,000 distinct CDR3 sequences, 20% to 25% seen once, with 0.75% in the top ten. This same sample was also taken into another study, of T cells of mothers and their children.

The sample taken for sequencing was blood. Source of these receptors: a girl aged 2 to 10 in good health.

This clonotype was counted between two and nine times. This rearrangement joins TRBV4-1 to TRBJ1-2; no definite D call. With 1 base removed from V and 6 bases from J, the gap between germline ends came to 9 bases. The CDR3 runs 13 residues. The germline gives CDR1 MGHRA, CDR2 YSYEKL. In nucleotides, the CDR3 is TGCGCCAGCAGCCAAGCAGGTGGTGATGGCTACACCTTC. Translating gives CASSQAGGDGYTF.

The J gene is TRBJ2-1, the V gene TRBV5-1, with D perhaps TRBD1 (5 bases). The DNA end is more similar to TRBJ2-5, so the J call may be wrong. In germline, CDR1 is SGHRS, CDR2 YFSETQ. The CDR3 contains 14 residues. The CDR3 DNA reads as TGCGCCAGCAGCTTCCAGGGCGACGGGGAGACCCAGTACTTC. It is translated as CASSFQGDGETQYF.